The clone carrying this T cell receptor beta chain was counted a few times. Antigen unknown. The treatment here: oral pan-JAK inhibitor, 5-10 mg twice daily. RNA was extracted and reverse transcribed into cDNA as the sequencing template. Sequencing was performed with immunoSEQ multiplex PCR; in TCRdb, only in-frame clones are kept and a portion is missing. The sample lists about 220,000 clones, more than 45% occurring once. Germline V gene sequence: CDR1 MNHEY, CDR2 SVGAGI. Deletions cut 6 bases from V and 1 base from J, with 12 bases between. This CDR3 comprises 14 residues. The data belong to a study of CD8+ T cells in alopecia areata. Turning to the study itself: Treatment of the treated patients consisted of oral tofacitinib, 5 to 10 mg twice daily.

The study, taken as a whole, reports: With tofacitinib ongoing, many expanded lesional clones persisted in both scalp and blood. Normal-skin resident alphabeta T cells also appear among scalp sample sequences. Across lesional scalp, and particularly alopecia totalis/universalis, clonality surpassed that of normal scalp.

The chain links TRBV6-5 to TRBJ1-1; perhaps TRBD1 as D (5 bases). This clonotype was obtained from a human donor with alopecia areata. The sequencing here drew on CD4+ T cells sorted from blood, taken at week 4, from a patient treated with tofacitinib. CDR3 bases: TGTGCCAGCAGCCGTCTGGGGGAGAACACTGAAGCTTTCTTT. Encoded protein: CASSRLGENTEAFF.